One sample yielded the 3 T cell receptor beta chains listed below, sequenced in a study of monozygotic twins with inflammatory bowel disease (dated by TCRdb to the late 2010s). Receptor libraries were prepared by 5' RACE. Data came from an Illumina HiSeq 2500. TCRdb reprocessed the public reads and reports one entry per CDR3 protein sequence, without DNA. This sample's listing comprises under 200,000 distinct CDR3 sequences. The leading ten clones occupy 2.4% of the sample. Source material: blood. These receptors all come from a human donor with ulcerative colitis or Crohn's disease, or a healthy co-twin of an affected twin (not recorded which).

V usage is TRBV12-3 or TRBV12-4 and J usage is TRBJ1-1; TCRdb's D gene call, TRBD1, goes unchecked for lack of DNA. CDR3 length equals 13 residues. CDR3 in amino acids: CASQGQANTEAFF.

The chain carries TRBV12-3 or TRBV12-4 and TRBJ2-2; TCRdb lists TRBD2, though no DNA is available to test this call. The CDR3 sequence is 14 residues long. The CDR3 reads CASSLRLAGGELFF.

CDR3 region: CSARDFRGSDTDTQYF. V and J are TRBV20-1 and TRBJ2-3; the TRBD1 assignment by TCRdb is unverifiable without DNA. Germline assignment: CDR1 DFQATT and CDR2 SNEGSKA (reference sequence). This CDR3 spans 16 amino acids.